One and the same sample provided the 21 T cell receptor beta chains below, sequenced in a study of read filtering for tumor transcriptome and immune sequencing. From 300 to 400 ng of RNA, a library with molecular barcoded alpha/delta and beta/gamma adaptors was made. TCRdb re-analysed the reads in MiXCR, keeping a single row per CDR3 protein. The repertoire has 100,000 to 150,000 distinct CDR3 sequences, about 13% of them found once; the top ten carry 7.5% to 9.5%. The sequenced sample was a population of CD138-negative cells sorted from bone marrow. Receptors were obtained from a donor aged 40 or older with multiple myeloma.

This clonotype has ten or more counts. The chain uses TRBV20-1 and TRBJ2-3; D may be TRBD2 (6 bases). The CDR3 covers 13 residues. V was pared by 5 bases and J by 3 bases, with 12 bases between. Germline CDR1 reads DFQATT; CDR2 reads SNEGSKA (reference sequence). In DNA form, the CDR3 reads TGCAGTGCTGGCGGGGTTGGGACAGATACGCAGTATTTT. Amino acids: CSAGGVGTDTQYF.

The sample holds many counts of this clonotype. The chain uses TRBV29-1 and TRBJ2-5; 7 bases line up with TRBD1. The trim removed 2 bases at V and 4 bases at J, leaving 10 bases unmatched. In germline, CDR1 is SQVTM, CDR2 ANQGSEA. This CDR3 is 15 amino acids long. The CDR3: CSVESPDRAVETQYF. The CDR3 DNA sequence: TGCAGCGTTGAATCGCCAGACAGGGCAGTAGAGACCCAGTACTTC.

As for this clonotype: The junction departs from germline at one end; a sequencing error may be responsible. The chain couples TRBV5-5 to TRBJ2-7; D call uncertain. The length of the CDR3 is 15 residues. Germline CDR1 and CDR2: SGHKS and YYEKEE (reference sequence). CDR3: CACSLVVASPDEQYF. CDR3 in DNA: TGTGCCTGCAGCTTGGTAGTGGCATCACCTGACGAGCAGTACTTC.

This clonotype has ten or more counts. V and J are TRBV7-2 and TRBJ2-7; no firm D call. The germline V and J ends were trimmed by 3 bases and 2 bases, with 11 bases remaining between them. The CDR3 is 14 residues long. CDR1 is SGHTA, CDR2 FQGNSA, per germline. CDR3 nucleotide sequence: TGTGCCAGCAGCTTCGGTGCGTCAACCTACGAGCAGTACTTC. Encoded protein: CASSFGASTYEQYF.

Ten or more counts support this clonotype. V gene TRBV7-8 combines with J gene TRBJ2-5; D unclear. Germline-derived CDR1 and CDR2 are SGHVS and FQNEAQ. The CDR3 loop spans 15 amino acids. The V end lost 5 bases, the J end lost 5 bases, and 18 bases lay between the germline ends. The CDR3 DNA reads TGTGCCAGCAGCCCATCTGAGGCCCTAATTGAGACCCAGTACTTC. The encoded protein is CASSPSEALIETQYF. Looking up the rest from reference TRBV7-8 and TRBJ2-5 gives the full variable domain: GAGVSQSPRYKVAKRGQDVALRCDPISGHVSLFWYQQALGQGPEFLTYFQNEAQLDKSGLPSDRFFAERPEGSVSTLKIQRTQQEDSAVYLCASSPSEALIETQYFGPGTRLLVL.

The V gene is TRBV5-1, the J gene TRBJ2-5, with TRBD1 identical over 7 bases. CDR1 and CDR2 (germline): SGHRS, YFSETQ. J was trimmed by 5 bases and V by 0 bases; bases with no gene match: 7. This CDR3 is 15 amino acids long. CDR3 DNA: TGCGCCAGCAGCTTGGCAGGGGGTGATAGGGAGACCCAGTACTTC. This gives the protein CASSLAGGDRETQYF.

This clonotype was counted ten times or more. The chain links TRBV9 to TRBJ1-2, with 7 bases aligning to TRBD1. This CDR3 comprises 15 residues. V shed 0 bases, J shed 0 bases, and the junction held 2 bases outside the gene matches. The germline V gene encodes CDR1 SGDLS and CDR2 YYNGEE. The CDR3 DNA reads TGTGCCAGCAGCGTAGGGGACAGCCCTAACTATGGCTACACCTTC. This codes for CASSVGDSPNYGYTF. The complete variable domain, with remaining parts taken from reference TRBV9 and TRBJ1-2, reads DSGVTQTPKHLITATGQRVTLRCSPRSGDLSVYWYQQSLDQGLQFLIQYYNGEERAKGNILERFSAQQFPDLHSELNLSSLELGDSALYFCASSVGDSPNYGYTFGSGTRLTVV.

This clonotype was observed at least ten times. One junction end disagrees with the germline gene, perhaps due to a read error. V usage is TRBV5-1 and J usage is TRBJ2-7; TRBD2 matches at 10 bases. This CDR3 comprises 14 residues. Germline CDR1 and CDR2: SGHRS and YFSETQ. CDR3 in DNA: TGTGCCAGCAGCTTAAGCGGGAGGGCCTACGAGCAGTACTTC. Its protein is CASSLSGRAYEQYF.

There are a few counts of this clonotype. A read error may explain this, as a much larger clone is one base away. J is TRBJ1-6 and V is TRBV4-3; D gene uncertain. The CDR3 is made up of 15 amino acids. Germline V CDR1 and CDR2: LGHNA, YSLEER. Here the CDR3 DNA reads TGCGCCAGCAGCCCGGATGGCACTGGTAATTCACCCCGCCACTTT. Translated: CASSPDGTGNSPRHF.

In its sample, this clonotype was seen many times. The rearrangement links TRBV7-6 to TRBJ2-5, with D possibly TRBD2 on 5 matching bases. V gave up 5 bases and J gave up 4 bases, with 17 bases separating them. CDR3 length: 15 residues. Germline lookup yields CDR1 SGHVS and CDR2 FNYEAQ. The CDR3 sequence is CASSPVRLPSETQYF. The CDR3, as DNA: TGTGCCAGCAGCCCCGTCCGACTACCCTCAGAGACCCAGTACTTC. The entire variable domain, with the rest obtained from reference TRBV7-6 and TRBJ2-5, is as follows: GAGVSQSPRYKVTKRGQDVALRCDPISGHVSLYWYRQALGQGPEFLTYFNYEAQQDKSGLPNDRFSAERPEGSISTLTIQRTEQRDSAMYRCASSPVRLPSETQYFGPGTRLLVL.

Worth noting for this clonotype: This could be a read error, since a much larger clone is one nucleotide away. This sequence joins TRBV25-1 and TRBJ2-7, with TRBD2 as a possible D gene (6 bases). The CDR3 spans 14 residues. Per germline, CDR1 MGHDK and CDR2 SYGVNS. The CDR3 bases are TGTGCCAGCAGTGAGCCCGGGGGAAGCTACGAGCAGTGCTTC. It is translated as CASSEPGGSYEQCF.

This clonotype was counted once. The chain joins TRBV2 to TRBJ1-4; tentative D call: TRBD1 (5 bases). Germline values: CDR1 SNHLY, CDR2 FYNNEI. The ends were cut back, 10 bases at V and 8 bases at J, with 20 bases in the middle. CDR3 length: 14 residues. The CDR3 sequence: CATHSGGVEEKLFF. The CDR3 region has the DNA TGTGCCACCCACTCGGGAGGGGTTGAGGAAAAACTGTTTTTT.

In this sample, this clonotype turned up many times. The genes are TRBV4-3 and TRBJ2-1, with 11 nucleotides matching TRBD2. V was clipped by 1 base and J by 12 bases; unmatched bases: 11. The CDR3 has 16 amino acids. The germline gives CDR1 LGHNA, CDR2 YSLEER. As DNA, the CDR3 is TGCGCCAGCAGCCAAGTCGCGACTAGCGGGGACCAAAGGCAGTTCTTC. It is translated as CASSQVATSGDQRQFF.

This clonotype was recorded many times. V is TRBV29-1 and J is TRBJ1-2; 10 bases agree with TRBD1. CDR3 length equals 16 residues. Unmatched junction bases numbered 8, after V lost 0 bases and J lost 4 bases. Per germline, CDR1 SQVTM and CDR2 ANQGSEA. The CDR3 here is CSVEERRQGAGYGYTF. CDR3 nucleotides: TGCAGCGTTGAAGAGCGAAGACAGGGGGCCGGCTATGGCTACACCTTC. The full variable domain, in which reference TRBV29-1 and TRBJ1-2 provide the parts outside the CDR3, is SAVISQKPSRDICQRGTSLTIQCQVDSQVTMMFWYRQQPGQSLTLIATANQGSEATYESGFVIDKFPISRPNLTFSTLTVSNMSPEDSSIYLCSVEERRQGAGYGYTFGSGTRLTVV.

This clonotype was seen repeatedly, ten times or more. This chain uses TRBV5-1 with TRBJ2-7, with D possibly matching TRBD2 (6 bases). V was trimmed by 4 bases and J by 0 bases, leaving 17 bases between them. Germline V gene data show CDR1 as SGHRS and CDR2 as YFSETQ. The CDR3 is made up of 16 amino acids. In nucleotides, the CDR3 is TGCGCCAGCAGCCCTACATTCCCCGGGGGCTCCTACGAGCAGTACTTC. Encoded protein: CASSPTFPGGSYEQYF. The entire variable domain, with the rest obtained from reference TRBV5-1 and TRBJ2-7, is as follows: KAGVTQTPRYLIKTRGQQVTLSCSPISGHRSVSWYQQTPGQGLQFLFEYFSETQRNKGNFPGRFSGRQFSNSRSEMNVSTLELGDSALYLCASSPTFPGGSYEQYFGPGTRLTVT.

Regarding this clonotype: Germline is not matched at one junction end, which may reflect a read error. The J gene is TRBJ1-1, the V gene TRBV10-3, with D perhaps TRBD1 (5 bases). This CDR3 region has 14 residues. Per germline, CDR1 ENHRY and CDR2 SYGVKD. CDR3 DNA: TGTGCCATCAATTCCACAGGAATGAACACCGAAGCTTTCTTT. It encodes CAINSTGMNTEAFF.

This clonotype was counted many times. The V gene is TRBV20-1, the J gene TRBJ2-5; unclear D gene. The CDR3 has 14 amino acids. Trimming removed 6 bases at V and 2 bases at J, with 16 bases between. The germline V gene has CDR1 DFQATT and CDR2 SNEGSKA (reference sequence). CDR3 in amino acids: CSATRMGGQETQYF. As DNA, the CDR3 is TGCAGTGCAACTCGGATGGGCGGACAAGAGACCCAGTACTTC.

V gene TRBV10-2 combines with J gene TRBJ2-2, with D perhaps matching TRBD1 (6 bases). With 10 bases removed from V and 1 base from J, the gap between germline ends came to 7 bases. CDR1 is WSHSY and CDR2 is SAAADI in the germline V gene. CDR3 size: 12 residues. For the CDR3, the DNA is TGCGCCAACAGGGAGAACACCGGGGAGCTGTTTTTT. This codes for CANRENTGELFF.

Concerning this clonotype itself: A much larger clone sits a single nucleotide away, making a read error possible. The CDR3 nucleotides read TGTACCAGCAGTCACAGGGTTGTCAACTATGGCTACACCTTC. Translating gives CTSSHRVVNYGYTF. This chain links TRBV5-4 with TRBJ1-2; tentative D call: TRBD1 (6 bases). The CDR3 is made up of 14 amino acids. The germline V gene encodes CDR1 SGHNT and CDR2 YYREEE (reference sequence).

This clonotype showed up many times. This rearrangement joins TRBV3-1 to TRBJ2-1; 10 nucleotides match TRBD2. V lost 0 bases and J lost 4; bases outside the gene matches: 12. Germline values: CDR1 LGHDT, CDR2 YNNKEL (reference sequence). There are 19 residues in the CDR3. The CDR3 DNA reads TGTGCCAGCAGCCAAGATCGGGGGGCTAGCGGGAGCCCTTACAATGAGCAGTTCTTC. Protein product: CASSQDRGASGSPYNEQFF.

This chain links TRBV12-3 or TRBV12-4 with TRBJ1-5; 10 nucleotides align to TRBD1. This CDR3 contains 13 residues. V shed 5 bases and J 5 bases; nucleotides not matched to a gene: 0. This CDR3 is CASSGTGDQPQHF. DNA for the CDR3: TGTGCCAGCAGTGGGACAGGGGATCAGCCCCAGCATTTT.